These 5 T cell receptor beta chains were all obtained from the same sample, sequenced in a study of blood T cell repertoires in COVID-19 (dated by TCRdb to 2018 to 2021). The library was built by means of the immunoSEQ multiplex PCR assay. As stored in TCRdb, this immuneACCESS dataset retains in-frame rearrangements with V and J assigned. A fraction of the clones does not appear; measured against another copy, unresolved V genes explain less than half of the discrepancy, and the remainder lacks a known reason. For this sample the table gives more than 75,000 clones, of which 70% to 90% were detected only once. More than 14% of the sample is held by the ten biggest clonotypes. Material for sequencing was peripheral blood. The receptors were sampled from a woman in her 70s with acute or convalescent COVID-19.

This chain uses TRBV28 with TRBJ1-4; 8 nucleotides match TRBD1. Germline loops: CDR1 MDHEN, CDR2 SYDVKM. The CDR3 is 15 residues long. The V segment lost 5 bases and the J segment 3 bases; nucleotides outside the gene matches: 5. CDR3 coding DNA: TGTGCCAGCAGTCAACAACAGGGGGCTAATGAAAAACTGTTTTTT. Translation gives CASSQQQGANEKLFF.

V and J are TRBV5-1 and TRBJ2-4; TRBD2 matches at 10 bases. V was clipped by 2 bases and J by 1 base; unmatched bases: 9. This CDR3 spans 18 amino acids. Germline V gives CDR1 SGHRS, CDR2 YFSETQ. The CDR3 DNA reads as TGCGCCAGCAGCTTATCTTGGAGCGGGGGGGCGGCCAAAAACATTCAGTACTTC. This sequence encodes CASSLSWSGGAAKNIQYF.

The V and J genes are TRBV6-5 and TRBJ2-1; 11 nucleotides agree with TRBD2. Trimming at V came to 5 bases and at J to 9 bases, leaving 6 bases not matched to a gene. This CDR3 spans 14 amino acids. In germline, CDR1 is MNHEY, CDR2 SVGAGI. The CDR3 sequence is CASSRLAGGGEQFF. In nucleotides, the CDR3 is TGTGCCAGCAGTCGTCTAGCGGGAGGTGGTGAGCAGTTCTTC.

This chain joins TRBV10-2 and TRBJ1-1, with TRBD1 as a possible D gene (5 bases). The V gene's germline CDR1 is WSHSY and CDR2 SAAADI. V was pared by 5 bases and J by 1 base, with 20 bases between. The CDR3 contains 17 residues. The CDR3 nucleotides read TGCGCCAGCAGTATAGGGGCGTGGAGAAACCGGAACACTGAAGCTTTCTTT. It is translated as CASSIGAWRNRNTEAFF.

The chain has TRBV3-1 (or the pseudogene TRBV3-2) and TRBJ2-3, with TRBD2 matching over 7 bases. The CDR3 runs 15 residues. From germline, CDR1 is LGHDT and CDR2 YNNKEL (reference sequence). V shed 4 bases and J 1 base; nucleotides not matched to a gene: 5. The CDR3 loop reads CASSPRGTRTDTQYF. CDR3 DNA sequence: TGTGCCAGCAGCCCGCGGGGGACCCGCACAGATACGCAGTATTTT.